This T cell receptor beta chain originates from a study of T cells in Graves' hyperthyroidism and ophthalmopathy. The V gene end was trimmed by 8 bases and the J gene end by 0 bases; junction bases not matched to a gene: 6. Germline assignment: CDR1 SNHLY and CDR2 FYNNEI. The CDR3 runs to 14 residues. Out of 8.5 to 10 ml of fresh peripheral blood came the PBMCs. RNA transcripts served as the template for amplifying TCR beta CDR3 regions. HTBI primers were employed in a first-round RT-PCR of the TCR CDR3. MiXCR was run by TCRdb on the multiplex PCR reads, yielding one entry per CDR3 protein. The sample yields 250,000 to 350,000 distinct CDR3 sequences, about 18% seen once.

This TCR was recovered from a woman aged 60-75 years with Graves' ophthalmopathy. The V gene is TRBV2, the J gene TRBJ2-5; 7 nucleotides line up with TRBD1. The sample taken for sequencing was blood. The CDR3, as DNA: TGTGCCAGCGGGGACAGTAAATACCAAGAGACCCAGTACTTC. Protein: CASGDSKYQETQYF.